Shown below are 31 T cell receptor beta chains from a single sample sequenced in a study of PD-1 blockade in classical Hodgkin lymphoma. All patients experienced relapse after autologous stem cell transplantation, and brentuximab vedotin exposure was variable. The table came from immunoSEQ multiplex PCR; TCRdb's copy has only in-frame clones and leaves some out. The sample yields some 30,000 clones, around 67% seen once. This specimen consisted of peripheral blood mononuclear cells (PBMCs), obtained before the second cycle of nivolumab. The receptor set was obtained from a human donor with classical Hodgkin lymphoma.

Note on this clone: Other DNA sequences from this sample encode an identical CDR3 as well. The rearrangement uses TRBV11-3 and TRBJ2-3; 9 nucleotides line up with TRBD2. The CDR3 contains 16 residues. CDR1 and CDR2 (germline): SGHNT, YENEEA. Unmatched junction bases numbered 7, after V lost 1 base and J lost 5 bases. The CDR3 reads CASSLVPAGGRDTQYF. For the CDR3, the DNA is TGTGCCAGCAGCTTAGTACCAGCGGGGGGCAGAGATACGCAGTATTTT.

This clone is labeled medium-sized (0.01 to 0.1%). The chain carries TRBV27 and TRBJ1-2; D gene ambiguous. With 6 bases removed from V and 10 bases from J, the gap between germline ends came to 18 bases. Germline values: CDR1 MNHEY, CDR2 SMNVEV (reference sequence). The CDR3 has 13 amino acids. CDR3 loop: CASRTPGYSDYTF. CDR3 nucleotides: TGTGCCAGCAGGACCCCGGGATATTCGGACTACACCTTC.

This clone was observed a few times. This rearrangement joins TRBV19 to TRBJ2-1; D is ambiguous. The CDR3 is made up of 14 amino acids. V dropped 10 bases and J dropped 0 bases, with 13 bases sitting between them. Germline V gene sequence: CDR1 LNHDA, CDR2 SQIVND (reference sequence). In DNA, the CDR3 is TGTGCCACTAGGCAGACGAGCTCCTACAATGAGCAGTTCTTC. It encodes CATRQTSSYNEQFF.

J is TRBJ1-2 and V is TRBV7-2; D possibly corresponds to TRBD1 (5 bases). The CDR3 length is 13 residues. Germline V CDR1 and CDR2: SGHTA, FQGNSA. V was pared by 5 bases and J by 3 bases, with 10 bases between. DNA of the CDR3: TGTGCCAGCAGCCCGGACAATTACTATGGCTACACCTTC. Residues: CASSPDNYYGYTF.

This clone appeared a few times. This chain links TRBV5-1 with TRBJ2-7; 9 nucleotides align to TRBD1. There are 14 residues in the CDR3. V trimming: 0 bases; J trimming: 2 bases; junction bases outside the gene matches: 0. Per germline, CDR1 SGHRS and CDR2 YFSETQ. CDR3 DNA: TGCGCCAGCAGCTTGGGGACAGGGGCCTACGAGCAGTACTTC. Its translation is CASSLGTGAYEQYF.

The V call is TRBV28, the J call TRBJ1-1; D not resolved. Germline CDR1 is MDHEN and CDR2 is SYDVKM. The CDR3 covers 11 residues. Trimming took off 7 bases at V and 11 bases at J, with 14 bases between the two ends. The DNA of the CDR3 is TGTGCCAGCATGACTGGGTTGGTTGCTTTCTTT. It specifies CASMTGLVAFF.

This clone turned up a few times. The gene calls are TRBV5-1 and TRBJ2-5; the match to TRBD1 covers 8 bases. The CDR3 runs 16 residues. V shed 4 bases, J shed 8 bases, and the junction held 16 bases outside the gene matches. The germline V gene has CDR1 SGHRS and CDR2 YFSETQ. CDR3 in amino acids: CASSDLQGVGGETQYF. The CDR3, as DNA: TGCGCCAGCAGCGACCTACAGGGGGTTGGGGGAGAAACCCAGTACTTC.

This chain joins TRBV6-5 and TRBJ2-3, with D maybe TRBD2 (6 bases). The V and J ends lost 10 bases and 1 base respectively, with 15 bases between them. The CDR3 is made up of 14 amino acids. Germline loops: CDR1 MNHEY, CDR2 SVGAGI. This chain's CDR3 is CAISRREGTDTQYF. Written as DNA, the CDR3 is TGTGCCATTTCCAGAAGGGAGGGCACAGATACGCAGTATTTT.

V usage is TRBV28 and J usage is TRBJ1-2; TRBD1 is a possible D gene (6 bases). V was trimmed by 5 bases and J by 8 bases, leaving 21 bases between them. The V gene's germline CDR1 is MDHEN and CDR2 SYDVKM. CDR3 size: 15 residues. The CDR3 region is CASSLKTGRNVGYTF. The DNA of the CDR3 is TGTGCCAGCAGTCTGAAAACAGGGCGGAATGTGGGCTACACCTTC.

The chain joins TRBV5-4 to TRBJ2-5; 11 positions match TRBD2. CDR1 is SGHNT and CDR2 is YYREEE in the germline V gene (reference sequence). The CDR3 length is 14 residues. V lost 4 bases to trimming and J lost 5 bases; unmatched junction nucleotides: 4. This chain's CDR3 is CASSIRTSGETQYF. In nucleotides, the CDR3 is TGTGCCAGCAGCATCCGGACTAGCGGGGAGACCCAGTACTTC.

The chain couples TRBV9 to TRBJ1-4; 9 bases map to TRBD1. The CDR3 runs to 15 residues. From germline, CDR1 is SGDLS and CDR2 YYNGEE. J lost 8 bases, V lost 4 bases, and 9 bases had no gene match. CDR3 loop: CASSLTGTGREKLFF. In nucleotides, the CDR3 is TGTGCCAGCAGCCTAACCGGGACAGGGAGAGAAAAACTGTTTTTT. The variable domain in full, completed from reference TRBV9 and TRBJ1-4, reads DSGVTQTPKHLITATGQRVTLRCSPRSGDLSVYWYQQSLDQGLQFLIQYYNGEERAKGNILERFSAQQFPDLHSELNLSSLELGDSALYFCASSLTGTGREKLFFGSGTQLSVL.

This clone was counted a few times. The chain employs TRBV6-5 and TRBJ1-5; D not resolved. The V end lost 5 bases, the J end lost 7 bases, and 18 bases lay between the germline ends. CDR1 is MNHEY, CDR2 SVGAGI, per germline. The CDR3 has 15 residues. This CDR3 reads CASSPARGSRQPQHF. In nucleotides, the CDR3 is TGTGCCAGCAGTCCCGCGCGGGGTTCTCGACAGCCCCAGCATTTT.

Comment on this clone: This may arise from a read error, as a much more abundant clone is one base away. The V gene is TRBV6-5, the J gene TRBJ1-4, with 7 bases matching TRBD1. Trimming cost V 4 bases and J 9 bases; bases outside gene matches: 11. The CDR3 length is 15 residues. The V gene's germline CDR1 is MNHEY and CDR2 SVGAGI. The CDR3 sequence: CASSSRQGLNKKLFF. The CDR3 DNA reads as TGTGCCAGCAGTTCCCGACAGGGATTGAATAAAAAACTGTTTTTT.

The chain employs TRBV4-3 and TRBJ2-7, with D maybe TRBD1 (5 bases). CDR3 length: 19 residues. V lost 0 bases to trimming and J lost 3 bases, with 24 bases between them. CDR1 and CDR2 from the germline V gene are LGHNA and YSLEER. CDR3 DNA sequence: TGCGCCAGCAGCCAAGATGCCGTAGGGCTTTGGGGCCTCGACTACGAGCAGTACTTC. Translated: CASSQDAVGLWGLDYEQYF.

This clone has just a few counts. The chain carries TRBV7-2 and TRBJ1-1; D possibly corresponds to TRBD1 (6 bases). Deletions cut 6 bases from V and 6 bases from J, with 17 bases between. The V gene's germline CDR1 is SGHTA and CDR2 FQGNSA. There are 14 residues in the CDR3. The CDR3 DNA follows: TGTGCCAGCAGTATCAAACAGGGATCTCCTGAAGCTTTCTTT. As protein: CASSIKQGSPEAFF.

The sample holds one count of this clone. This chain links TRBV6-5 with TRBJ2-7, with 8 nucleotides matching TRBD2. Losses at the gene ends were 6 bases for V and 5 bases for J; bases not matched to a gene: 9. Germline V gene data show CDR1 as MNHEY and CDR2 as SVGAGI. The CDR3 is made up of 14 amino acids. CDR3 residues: CASSHLSGGNEQYF. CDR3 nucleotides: TGTGCCAGCAGCCACCTAAGCGGGGGAAACGAGCAGTACTTC.

For the CDR3, the DNA is TGTGCCAGCAGCGTAGGAACAGGGGAAGGTACCTACAATGAGCAGTTCTTC. It specifies CASSVGTGEGTYNEQFF. The chain joins TRBV9 to TRBJ2-1; 7 bases match TRBD1. Trimming at V came to 0 bases and at J to 2 bases, leaving 8 bases not matched to a gene. The CDR3 totals 17 residues. CDR1 SGDLS and CDR2 YYNGEE come from the germline V gene.

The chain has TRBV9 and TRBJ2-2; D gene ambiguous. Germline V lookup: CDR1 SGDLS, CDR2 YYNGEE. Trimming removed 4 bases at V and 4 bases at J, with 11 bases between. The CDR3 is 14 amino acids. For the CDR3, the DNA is TGTGCCAGCAGCCCTCAGTTGGCCACCGGGGAGCTGTTTTTT. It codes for CASSPQLATGELFF.

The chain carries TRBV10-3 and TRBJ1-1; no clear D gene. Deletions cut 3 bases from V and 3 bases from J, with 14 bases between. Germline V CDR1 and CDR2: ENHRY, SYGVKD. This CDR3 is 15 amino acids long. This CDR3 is CAISDARVGDTEAFF. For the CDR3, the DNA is TGTGCCATCAGTGACGCTAGGGTTGGCGACACTGAAGCTTTCTTT.

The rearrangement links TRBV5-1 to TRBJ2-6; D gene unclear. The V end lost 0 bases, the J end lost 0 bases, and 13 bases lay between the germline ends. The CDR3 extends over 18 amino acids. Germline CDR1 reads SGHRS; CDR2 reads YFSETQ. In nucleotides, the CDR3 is TGCGCCAGCAGCTTGGGGCCCAGTTTTAACTCTGGGGCCAACGTCCTGACTTTC. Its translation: CASSLGPSFNSGANVLTF.

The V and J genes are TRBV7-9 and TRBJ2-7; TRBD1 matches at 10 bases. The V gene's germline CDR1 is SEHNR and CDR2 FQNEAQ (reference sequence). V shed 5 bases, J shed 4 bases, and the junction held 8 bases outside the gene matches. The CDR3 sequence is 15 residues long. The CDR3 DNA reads TGTGCCAGCAGCGCTTCCGGGACAGGGGCGTACGAGCAGTACTTC. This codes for CASSASGTGAYEQYF.

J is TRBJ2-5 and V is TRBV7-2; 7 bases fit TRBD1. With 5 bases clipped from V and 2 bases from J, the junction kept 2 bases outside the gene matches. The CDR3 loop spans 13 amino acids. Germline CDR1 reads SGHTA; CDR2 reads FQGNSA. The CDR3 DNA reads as TGTGCCAGCAGCGGGGACAGACAAGAGACCCAGTACTTC. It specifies CASSGDRQETQYF.

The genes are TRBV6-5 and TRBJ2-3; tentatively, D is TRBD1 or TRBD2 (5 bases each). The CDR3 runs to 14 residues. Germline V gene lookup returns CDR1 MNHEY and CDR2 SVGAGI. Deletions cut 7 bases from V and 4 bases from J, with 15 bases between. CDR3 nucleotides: TGTGCCAGCACCGCCGAAGGGGAGCCAGATACGCAGTATTTT. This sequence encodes CASTAEGEPDTQYF.

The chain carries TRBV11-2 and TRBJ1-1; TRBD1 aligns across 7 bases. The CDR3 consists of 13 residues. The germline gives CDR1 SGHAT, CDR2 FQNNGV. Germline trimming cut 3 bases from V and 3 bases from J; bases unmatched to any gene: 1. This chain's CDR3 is CASSFTGDTEAFF. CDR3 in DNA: TGTGCCAGCAGCTTTACAGGGGACACTGAAGCTTTCTTT.

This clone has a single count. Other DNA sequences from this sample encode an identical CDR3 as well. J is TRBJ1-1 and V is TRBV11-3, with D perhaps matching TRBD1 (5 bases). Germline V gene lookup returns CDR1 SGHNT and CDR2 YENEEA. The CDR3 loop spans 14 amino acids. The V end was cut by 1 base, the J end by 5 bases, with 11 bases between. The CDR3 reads CASSLAGGHTEAFF. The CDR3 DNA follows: TGTGCCAGCAGCTTAGCGGGAGGACATACTGAAGCTTTCTTT. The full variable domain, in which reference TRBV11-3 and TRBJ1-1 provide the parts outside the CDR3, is EAGVVQSPRYKIIEKKQPVAFWCNPISGHNTLYWYLQNLGQGPELLIRYENEEAVDDSQLPKDRFSAERLKGVDSTLKIQPAELGDSAVYLCASSLAGGHTEAFFGQGTRLTVV.

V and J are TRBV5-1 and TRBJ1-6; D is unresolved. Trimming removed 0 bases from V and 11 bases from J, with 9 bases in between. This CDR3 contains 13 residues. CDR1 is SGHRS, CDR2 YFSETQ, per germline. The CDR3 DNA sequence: TGCGCCAGCAGCTTGGCCCAGAGCACACCCCTCCACTTT. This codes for CASSLAQSTPLHF.

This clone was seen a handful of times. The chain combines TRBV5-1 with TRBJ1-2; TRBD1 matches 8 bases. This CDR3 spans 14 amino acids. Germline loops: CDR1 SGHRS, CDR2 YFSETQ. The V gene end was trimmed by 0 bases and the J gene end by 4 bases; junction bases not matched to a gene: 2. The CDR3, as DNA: TGCGCCAGCAGCTTGGAGGGACAGGCCTATGGCTACACCTTC. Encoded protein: CASSLEGQAYGYTF.

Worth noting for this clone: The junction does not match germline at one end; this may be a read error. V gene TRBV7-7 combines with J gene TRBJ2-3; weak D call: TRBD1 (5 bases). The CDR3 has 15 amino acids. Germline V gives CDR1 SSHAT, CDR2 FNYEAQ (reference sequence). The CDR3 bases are TGTGCTAGCAGCTTTGGGGCGGAATTCACAGATACGCAGTATTTT. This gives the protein CASSFGAEFTDTQYF. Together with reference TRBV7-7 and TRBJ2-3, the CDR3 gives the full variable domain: GAGVSQSPRYKVTKRGQDVTLRCDPISSHATLYWYQQALGQGPEFLTYFNYEAQPDKSGLPSDRFSAERPEGSISTLTIQRTEQRDSAMYRCASSFGAEFTDTQYFGPGTRLTVL.

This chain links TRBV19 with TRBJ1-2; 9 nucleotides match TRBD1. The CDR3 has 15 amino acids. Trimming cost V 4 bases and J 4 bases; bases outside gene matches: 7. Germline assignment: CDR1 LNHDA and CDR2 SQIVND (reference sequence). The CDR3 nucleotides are TGTGCCAGTAGTAGGACAGGGGCAAACTCCTATGGCTACACCTTC. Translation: CASSRTGANSYGYTF.

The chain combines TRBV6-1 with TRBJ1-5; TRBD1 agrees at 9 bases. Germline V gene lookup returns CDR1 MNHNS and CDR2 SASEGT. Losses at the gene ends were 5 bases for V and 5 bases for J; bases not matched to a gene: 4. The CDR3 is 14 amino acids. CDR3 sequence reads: CASSRRTGDQPQHF. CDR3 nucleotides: TGTGCCAGCAGTCGCCGGACAGGGGATCAGCCCCAGCATTTT.

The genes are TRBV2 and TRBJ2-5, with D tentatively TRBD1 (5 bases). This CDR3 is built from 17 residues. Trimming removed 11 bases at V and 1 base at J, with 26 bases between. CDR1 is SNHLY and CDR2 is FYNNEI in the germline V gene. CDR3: CASRGTYGQNAQETQYF. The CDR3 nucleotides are TGTGCCTCAAGGGGAACTTACGGTCAGAACGCCCAAGAGACCCAGTACTTC.